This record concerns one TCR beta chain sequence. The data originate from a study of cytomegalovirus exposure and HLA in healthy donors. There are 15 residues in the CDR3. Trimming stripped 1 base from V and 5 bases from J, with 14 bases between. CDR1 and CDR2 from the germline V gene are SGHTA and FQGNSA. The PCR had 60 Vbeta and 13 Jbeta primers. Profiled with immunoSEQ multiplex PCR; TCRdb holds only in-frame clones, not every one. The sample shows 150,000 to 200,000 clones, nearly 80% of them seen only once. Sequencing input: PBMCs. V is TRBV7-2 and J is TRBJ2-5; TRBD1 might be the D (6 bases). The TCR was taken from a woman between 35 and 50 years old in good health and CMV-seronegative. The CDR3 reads CASSLVVGGWETQYF. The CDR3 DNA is TGTGCCAGCAGCTTAGTTGTTGGGGGCTGGGAGACCCAGTACTTC.